The 24 T cell receptor beta chains below were found in one sample sequenced in a study of blood T cell repertoires in COVID-19. Here immunoSEQ multiplex PCR was the method, and the copy in TCRdb shows in-frame clones only, minus some. The sample shows roughly 200,000 clones, around 86% of them seen only once. Sample: peripheral blood. The source is a man older than 75 with acute or convalescent COVID-19.

The chain has TRBV3-1 (or the pseudogene TRBV3-2) and TRBJ2-1, with 11 positions matching TRBD2. Looked up from germline, CDR1 is LGHDT and CDR2 is YNNKEL (reference sequence). The length of the CDR3 is 15 residues. The V gene end was trimmed by 4 bases and the J gene end by 3 bases; junction bases not matched to a gene: 2. In nucleotides, the CDR3 is TGTGCCAGCAGCCCGGGACTAGCGGTCTACAATGAGCAGTTCTTC. Residues: CASSPGLAVYNEQFF.

CDR3 nucleotide sequence: TGTGCCAGCTCACCTGACAGGGAGATCGGCTACACCTTC. This gives the protein CASSPDREIGYTF. The chain is built from TRBV18 and TRBJ1-2; 7 nucleotides match TRBD1. Trimming took 3 bases from V and 8 from J; bases not matched to a gene: 6. The CDR3 extends over 13 amino acids. Germline V gene lookup returns CDR1 KGHSH and CDR2 LQKENI.

This clone was detected a few times. The junction does not match germline at one end; this may be a read error. The DNA of the CDR3 is TGTGCCACCAGTCTGAGGGCAGGGGTTAGCAATCAGCCCCAGCATTTT. This encodes CATSLRAGVSNQPQHF. V is TRBV28 and J is TRBJ1-5; TRBD1 is a possible D gene (6 bases). The V gene's germline CDR1 is MDHEN and CDR2 SYDVKM. CDR3 size: 16 residues.

This chain links TRBV2 with TRBJ2-7; D is unclear. The V end was cut by 8 bases, the J end by 3 bases, with 5 bases between. The CDR3 runs 10 residues. CDR1 SNHLY and CDR2 FYNNEI come from the germline V gene. The CDR3 protein is CASSRYEQYF. CDR3 bases: TGTGCCAGCTCCCGCTACGAGCAGTACTTC.

V usage is TRBV3-1 (or the pseudogene TRBV3-2) and J usage is TRBJ2-2, with D unclear. Germline loops: CDR1 LGHDT, CDR2 YNNKEL (reference sequence). This CDR3 comprises 13 residues. V lost 4 bases and J 4 bases, leaving 7 bases between the germline ends. CDR3 sequence (DNA): TGTGCCAGCAGCCGAGCGAGCACCGGGGAGCTGTTTTTT. Its protein is CASSRASTGELFF.

V gene TRBV25-1 combines with J gene TRBJ2-5, with TRBD1 matching over 9 bases. The J segment lost 5 bases and the V segment lost 1 base, leaving 8 bases of the junction unmatched. The CDR3 consists of 16 residues. Germline CDR1 reads MGHDK; CDR2 reads SYGVNS. CDR3 nucleotide sequence: TGTGCCAGCAGTGAATTGGGGACAGGGTACCGGGAGACCCAGTACTTC. This codes for CASSELGTGYRETQYF.

The chain carries TRBV19 and TRBJ1-5; no firm D call. The CDR3 sequence is 13 residues long. Trimming cost V 5 bases and J 4 bases, with 9 bases left between them. The germline CDR1 and CDR2 sequences are LNHDA and SQIVND (reference sequence). CDR3 amino acids: CASSPRPNQPQHF. The DNA of the CDR3 is TGTGCCAGTAGTCCCCGTCCTAATCAGCCCCAGCATTTT.

The chain has TRBV11-2 and TRBJ2-1; tentative D call: TRBD2 (5 bases). The CDR3 consists of 12 residues. In germline, CDR1 is SGHAT, CDR2 FQNNGV. V lost 3 bases to trimming and J lost 6 bases, with 6 bases between them. The CDR3 protein is CASSFAGNEQFF. Here the CDR3 DNA reads TGTGCCAGCAGCTTCGCGGGCAATGAGCAGTTCTTC.

V and J are TRBV7-3 and TRBJ2-3; D gene uncertain. V was trimmed by 5 bases and J by 1 base, leaving 10 bases between them. The V gene's germline CDR1 is SGHTA and CDR2 FQGTGA. CDR3 length: 14 amino acids. The CDR3 protein is CASSPVGGTDTQYF. The DNA for the CDR3 is TGTGCCAGCAGCCCGGTCGGTGGCACAGATACGCAGTATTTT.

The genes are TRBV14 and TRBJ2-7, with D perhaps matching TRBD1 (5 bases). The CDR3 is made up of 14 amino acids. Germline values: CDR1 SGHDN, CDR2 FVKESK. V lost 1 base and J lost 6, with 13 bases in between. In DNA, the CDR3 is TGTGCCAGCAGCCAAGCCCCCAGGGAACGCGAGCAGTACTTC. Amino acids: CASSQAPREREQYF.

This chain links TRBV18 with TRBJ2-1; maybe TRBD1 (6 bases). Between the trimmed V and J ends, which lost 5 bases and 6 bases, there was a span of 11 bases. Germline V CDR1 and CDR2: KGHSH, LQKENI. The CDR3 is 13 amino acids. CDR3 bases: TGTGCCAGCTCAACGTCCAGGGGCAATGAGCAGTTCTTC. It specifies CASSTSRGNEQFF.

The V and J genes are TRBV2 and TRBJ2-7; TRBD1 matches at 9 bases. The J segment lost 5 bases and the V segment lost 6 bases, leaving 5 bases of the junction unmatched. In germline, CDR1 is SNHLY, CDR2 FYNNEI. This CDR3 has 13 amino acids. The CDR3 spells CASRRDREHEQYF. The CDR3 DNA is TGTGCCAGCAGAAGGGACAGGGAACACGAGCAGTACTTC.

The CDR3, as DNA: TGTGCCAGCAGCCAAGCGGACAGGAACTCCTACGAGCAGTACGTC. Protein: CASSQADRNSYEQYV. The J gene is TRBJ2-7, the V gene TRBV14; 7 bases are a match to TRBD1. This CDR3 is built from 15 residues. With 1 base clipped from V and 0 bases from J, the junction kept 3 bases outside the gene matches. The germline V gene has CDR1 SGHDN and CDR2 FVKESK.

The rearrangement joins TRBV5-4 to TRBJ1-4; TRBD1 agrees at 10 bases. Germline-derived CDR1 and CDR2 are SGHNT and YYREEE (reference sequence). Unmatched junction bases numbered 4, after V lost 3 bases and J lost 8 bases. The CDR3 has 14 amino acids. In DNA form, the CDR3 reads TGTGCCAGCAGCTGGGACAGGGGCCGGGAAAAACTGTTTTTT. The encoded protein is CASSWDRGREKLFF.

Concerning this clone: The same CDR3 arises from other DNA sequences in this sample as well. The chain joins TRBV28 to TRBJ1-3; no clear D. Germline lookup yields CDR1 MDHEN and CDR2 SYDVKM. Trimming left V 5 bases short and J 0 bases short, with 8 bases between. The CDR3 spans 14 residues. The CDR3 region is CASSLRGSGNTIYF. DNA for the CDR3: TGTGCCAGCAGTCTCCGGGGCTCTGGAAACACCATATATTTT.

Concerning this clone itself: The same CDR3 can be traced to other DNA sequences in this sample. The chain carries TRBV28 and TRBJ2-7, with unresolved D. The V gene's germline CDR1 is MDHEN and CDR2 SYDVKM. There are 11 residues in the CDR3. V lost 4 bases, J lost 3 bases, and 4 bases lay in between. CDR3 bases: TGTGCCAGCAGTTCGAGCTACGAGCAGTACTTC. This gives the protein CASSSSYEQYF.

The chain is built from TRBV29-1 and TRBJ1-1; tentatively, D is TRBD1 (5 bases). Looked up from germline, CDR1 is SQVTM and CDR2 is ANQGSEA. The CDR3 runs to 10 residues. V lost 4 bases to trimming and J lost 10 bases, with 10 bases between them. Here the CDR3 reads CSVVGQGAFF. DNA of the CDR3: TGCAGCGTTGTTGGGCAGGGAGCTTTCTTT.

The chain carries TRBV29-1 and TRBJ1-2; maybe TRBD1 (5 bases). V was shortened by 3 bases and J by 2 bases, with 16 bases between the two germline ends. Germline lookup yields CDR1 SQVTM and CDR2 ANQGSEA. This CDR3 comprises 15 residues. The DNA of the CDR3 is TGCAGCGTTGATGTTGCAGGGTCCTTCAACTATGGCTACACCTTC. Its translation: CSVDVAGSFNYGYTF.

J is TRBJ2-1 and V is TRBV10-3; 8 nucleotides line up with TRBD2. The CDR3 spans 15 residues. The germline CDR1 and CDR2 sequences are ENHRY and SYGVKD. V shed 4 bases, J shed 2 bases, and the junction held 4 bases outside the gene matches. The CDR3 here is CAISVKAGAYNEQFF. The CDR3 nucleotides read TGTGCCATCAGTGTAAAAGCGGGAGCCTACAATGAGCAGTTCTTC.

This chain joins TRBV2 and TRBJ2-7; D is unresolved. V was shortened by 5 bases and J by 0 bases, with 5 bases between the two germline ends. The CDR3 runs 12 residues. From germline, CDR1 is SNHLY and CDR2 FYNNEI. The DNA for the CDR3 is TGTGCCAGCAGTCTAAGCTCCTACGAGCAGTACGTC. This translates into CASSLSSYEQYV.

V usage is TRBV5-5 and J usage is TRBJ1-2; no clear D. Germline V CDR1 and CDR2: SGHKS, YYEKEE (reference sequence). With 2 bases removed from V and 2 bases from J, the gap between germline ends came to 10 bases. The CDR3 totals 14 residues. The CDR3 nucleotides read TGTGCCAGCAGCTTAGGTTGGGAGAACTATGGCTACACCTTC. It specifies CASSLGWENYGYTF.

The rearrangement joins TRBV4-2 to TRBJ1-6; 9 bases are shared with TRBD1. The V gene's germline CDR1 is LGHNA and CDR2 YNFKEQ. J lost 4 bases, V lost 0 bases, and 1 base had no gene match. The CDR3 covers 16 residues. The CDR3 loop reads CASSQDGTGYNSPLHF. The CDR3 bases are TGTGCCAGCAGCCAAGACGGGACAGGGTATAATTCACCCCTCCACTTT.

The chain employs TRBV28 and TRBJ1-2, with TRBD1 matching over 12 bases. The CDR3 sequence is 15 residues long. The J segment lost 4 bases and the V segment lost 6 bases, leaving 6 bases of the junction unmatched. Germline V lookup: CDR1 MDHEN, CDR2 SYDVKM. The CDR3 DNA sequence: TGTGCCAGCAGAGCCGGGACAGGGGGCGCCTATGGCTACACCTTC. It specifies CASRAGTGGAYGYTF.

This rearrangement joins TRBV7-2 to TRBJ2-2, with 11 bases lining up with TRBD2. The CDR3 has 16 residues. CDR1 is SGHTA, CDR2 FQGNSA, per germline. J gave up 2 bases and V 6 bases, and 5 bases lay outside the gene matches. The CDR3 coding sequence is TGTGCCAGCAGGTACCGACTAGCGGGAAACACCGGGGAGCTGTTTTTT. It encodes CASRYRLAGNTGELFF.